This T cell receptor beta chain was recorded in a study of T cells in Graves' hyperthyroidism and ophthalmopathy. Study outcomes and limitations: Appearing also in blood were most of the thyroid clonotypes expanded above 0.001.

From RNA transcripts, TCR beta CDR3 regions were amplified. Primed by the HTBI set, a first-round RT-PCR was run on the TCR CDR3. In TCRdb, the multiplex PCR reads were re-called with MiXCR into one record per CDR3 protein. The sample shows 800,000 or so distinct CDR3 sequences, over 35% of them seen only once. This clonotype was recorded many times. Its antigen is unidentified. This CDR3 spans 14 amino acids. Germline V gene sequence: CDR1 DFQATT, CDR2 SNEGSKA (reference sequence). The V and J ends lost 4 bases and 0 bases, in that order; junction bases with no gene match: 3. PBMCs were obtained from about 9 ml fresh peripheral blood.

This TCR derives from a man aged 18-30 years with Graves' hyperthyroidism. The genes are TRBV20-1 and TRBJ1-1; 9 nucleotides agree with TRBD1. Sample: blood. The CDR3 here is CSAIRTGVNTEAFF. The CDR3 DNA follows: TGCAGTGCTATCCGGACAGGGGTGAACACTGAAGCTTTCTTT.